Sequencing of this T cell receptor (beta chain) was carried out in a study of somatic mutations in cytotoxic T cells in rheumatoid arthritis. About the research overall: Certain V beta antibody-stained T-cell populations, V beta1+ cells sequenced for TCRB among them, were flow-sorted to nearly 100% purity. Study observations and caveats: Compared with age-matched healthy controls, rheumatoid arthritis patients did not differ significantly in CD8+ T-cell clonality. An age-related increase in CD8+ clonality was seen in rheumatoid arthritis patients but not in healthy controls.

The table came from immunoSEQ multiplex PCR; TCRdb's copy has only in-frame clones and leaves some out. In the table there are under 20,000 clones, 75% to 90% of which are singletons. A note on this clone: Its antigen remains unknown.

CDR1 and CDR2 (germline): SGDLS, YYNGEE. The ends lost 2 bases at V and 4 bases at J; junction bases unmatched: 5. The CDR3 has 15 residues. Sequenced input: CD8+ T cells sorted from blood. The TCR originated in a middle-aged woman with rheumatoid arthritis. The chain recombines TRBV9 with TRBJ2-1, with 8 bases lining up with TRBD2. The CDR3 DNA is TGTGCCAGCAGCGTGGGTGCGGGGGGTTACAATGAGCAGTTCTTC. Translated: CASSVGAGGYNEQFF.